What follows are 5 T cell receptor beta chains derived from one specimen sequenced in a study of immune heterogeneity within non-small cell lung tumors (dated by TCRdb to 2016 to 2019). Sequencing instrument: HiSeq X Ten. The TCR beta CDR3 region was amplified with a multiplex PCR system, in which a first round of 9 to 11 cycles was run using 32 V-gene forward and 13 J-gene reverse primers. TCRdb cleaned the public reads at Q25 with fastp, built clones with MiXCR and kept in-frame beta chains. Each record represents a unique CDR3 protein, reported with the most common genes and DNA among its rows. In this sample the table shows 20,000 to 25,000 distinct CDR3 sequences, under 35% of which occur a single time. The leading ten clones occupy 4.4% of the sample. Genomic DNA extracted from bulk tumor tissue served as TCR template, with 600 ng gDNA amplified per sample. During surgery, several biopsies were collected from each primary tumor and placed as far from one another as possible within the tumor mass. The study cohort was described as untreated, and the patients were newly diagnosed NSCLC cases having curative surgery.

The material sequenced was lung tumor tissue. All receptors come from a man aged 40-50 years with non-small cell lung cancer.

This clonotype rates as medium-sized. The chain has TRBV11-3 and TRBJ2-7, with 8 bases that match TRBD1. This CDR3 comprises 14 residues. In germline, CDR1 is SGHNT, CDR2 YENEEA. V was pared by 2 bases and J by 2 bases, with 2 bases of the junction left unmatched. For the CDR3, the DNA is TGTGCCAGCAGCTTAACAGGGGGACCCTACGAGCAGTACTTC. This sequence encodes CASSLTGGPYEQYF.

This CDR3 reads CASSSPAGTGVEDTQYF. The CDR3 DNA reads TGTGCCAGCAGCTCCCCTGCCGGGACAGGGGTCGAAGATACGCAGTATTTT. The rearrangement links TRBV5-8 to TRBJ2-3; TRBD1 matches at 10 bases. This CDR3 region has 17 residues. Germline V gene sequence: CDR1 SGHTS, CDR2 YDEGEE. V gave up 3 bases and J gave up 5 bases; unmatched junction bases: 12.

The sample holds a few counts of this clonotype. This sequence joins TRBV7-2 and TRBJ1-2; 8 bases are shared with TRBD1. V lost 5 bases, J lost 4 bases, and 3 bases stayed unmatched. The CDR3 consists of 13 residues. Germline lookup yields CDR1 SGHTA and CDR2 FQGNSA. The CDR3 region has the DNA TGTGCCAGCAGCGCCGGACAGGGCTATGGCTACACCTTC. Its protein is CASSAGQGYGYTF.

This clonotype was seen at least ten times. J is TRBJ2-1 and V is TRBV19, with D perhaps TRBD1 (7 bases). Trimming left V 6 bases short and J 7 bases short, with 16 bases between. This CDR3 is 14 amino acids long. The germline CDR1 and CDR2 sequences are LNHDA and SQIVND (reference sequence). DNA for the CDR3: TGTGCCAGTAGGACAGGGAGGACCGTGAATGAGCAGTTCTTC. This translates into CASRTGRTVNEQFF.

Turning to this clonotype: This may arise from a read error, as a much more abundant clone is one base away. The chain is built from TRBV6-2 or TRBV6-3 and TRBJ2-7; no clear D gene. This CDR3 spans 15 amino acids. Trimming took off 1 base at V and 4 bases at J, with 14 bases between the two ends. Germline V gene data show CDR1 as MNHEY and CDR2 as SVGEGT. In DNA, the CDR3 is TGTGCCAGCAGTTACTGGGCTAGGGCCGCTTACGAGCAGTACTTC. Protein product: CASSYWARAAYEQYF.